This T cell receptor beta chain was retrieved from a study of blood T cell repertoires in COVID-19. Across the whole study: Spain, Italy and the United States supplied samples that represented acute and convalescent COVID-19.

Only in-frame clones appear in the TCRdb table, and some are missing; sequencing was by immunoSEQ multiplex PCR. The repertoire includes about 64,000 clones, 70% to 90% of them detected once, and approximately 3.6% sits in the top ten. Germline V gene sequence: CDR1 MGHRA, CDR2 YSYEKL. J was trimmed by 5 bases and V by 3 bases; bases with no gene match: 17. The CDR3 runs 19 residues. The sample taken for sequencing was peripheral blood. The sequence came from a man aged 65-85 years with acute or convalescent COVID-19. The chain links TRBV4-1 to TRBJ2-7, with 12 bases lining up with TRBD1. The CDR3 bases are TGCGCCAGCAGCCACCAACCCGGGACAGGGGGCCTGATGTGGAACGAGCAGTACTTC. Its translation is CASSHQPGTGGLMWNEQYF.